These 12 T cell receptor beta chains share one sample of origin, sequenced in a study of long-term antiretroviral therapy in people with HIV. The immunoSEQ assay was v3.0, run at survey level. Repertoires were generated with immunoSEQ multiplex PCR, while TCRdb's copy carries only in-frame clones and drops some. The sample lists about 35,000 clones; about 80% were seen once. The sample in question was unsorted PBMCs, obtained 2 years after starting antiretroviral therapy. These TCRs come from a woman in her 50s with HIV.

This chain connects TRBV27 to TRBJ1-1; D may be TRBD1 (5 bases). Germline CDR1 reads MNHEY; CDR2 reads SMNVEV (reference sequence). The CDR3 runs to 14 residues. V lost 8 bases and J 1 base, leaving 14 bases between the germline ends. The CDR3 DNA reads as TGTGCCAGCGCGCGCAGGGAGGCGAACACTGAAGCTTTCTTT. Residues: CASARREANTEAFF.

J is TRBJ1-2 and V is TRBV7-9; unclear D gene. The CDR3 totals 13 residues. Germline loops: CDR1 SEHNR, CDR2 FQNEAQ (reference sequence). V lost 5 bases and J 2 bases, leaving 9 bases between the germline ends. The CDR3 DNA reads as TGTGCCAGCAGCCCAAGCCCCAACTATGGCTACACCTTC. This gives the protein CASSPSPNYGYTF.

The chain is built from TRBV5-4 and TRBJ2-5; D gene uncertain. V gave up 4 bases and J gave up 5 bases, with 12 bases separating them. Germline V gene sequence: CDR1 SGHNT, CDR2 YYREEE (reference sequence). The length of the CDR3 is 13 residues. CDR3 DNA sequence: TGTGCCAGCAGCGCAACCCCTGGGGAGACCCAGTACTTC. Protein product: CASSATPGETQYF.

This chain joins TRBV6-1 and TRBJ1-1, with a possible D match to TRBD1 (6 bases). The CDR3 loop spans 14 amino acids. Trimming shortened V by 3 bases and J by 0 bases, and 8 bases separated the two germline ends. From germline, CDR1 is MNHNS and CDR2 SASEGT. CDR3 sequence: CASSEDRVNTEAFF. CDR3 nucleotide sequence: TGTGCCAGCAGTGAGGACAGAGTGAACACTGAAGCTTTCTTT.

This clone came up once. CDR3 coding DNA: TGCGCCAGCAGCCAAGAGAGAGGCACCGGGGAGCTGTTTTTT. Its protein product is CASSQERGTGELFF. V is TRBV4-1 and J is TRBJ2-2; no definite D call. Germline V gene lookup returns CDR1 MGHRA and CDR2 YSYEKL. V lost 0 bases to trimming and J lost 4 bases, with 6 bases between them. CDR3 size: 14 residues.

The chain links TRBV5-1 to TRBJ2-5; TRBD1 matches at 10 bases. V trimming: 6 bases; J trimming: 4 bases; junction bases outside the gene matches: 12. Germline CDR1 SGHRS, CDR2 YFSETQ. This CDR3 region has 16 residues. The CDR3 DNA reads as TGCGCCAGCACCCGGGGTTCGGGACAGGGGCGAGAGACCCAGTACTTC. Translation: CASTRGSGQGRETQYF.

CDR3 sequence (DNA): TGTGCCTGGTATCGTAGGGCTCTTTCTAACTATGGCTACACCTTC. It specifies CAWYRRALSNYGYTF. This chain links TRBV30 with TRBJ1-2; D ambiguous. This CDR3 has 15 amino acids. Looked up from germline, CDR1 is GTSNPN and CDR2 is SVGIG (reference sequence). Between the trimmed V and J ends, which lost 5 bases and 0 bases, there was a span of 16 bases.

The chain carries TRBV7-3 and TRBJ2-1; a weak D match, TRBD2 (6 bases). This CDR3 comprises 13 residues. Germline assignment: CDR1 SGHTA and CDR2 FQGTGA. Trimming removed 5 bases at V and 12 bases at J, with 17 bases between. In nucleotides, the CDR3 is TGTGCCAGCAGCCCGGTAGCTAGCGAACGGCAGTTCTTC. It is translated as CASSPVASERQFF.

The chain couples TRBV10-3 to TRBJ2-2, with 9 bases lining up with TRBD1. CDR1 ENHRY and CDR2 SYGVKD come from the germline V gene. The CDR3 sequence is 14 residues long. V lost 4 bases, J lost 7 bases, and 4 bases stayed unmatched. The CDR3 is CAISGTGENGELFF. In nucleotides, the CDR3 is TGTGCCATCAGTGGGACAGGGGAGAACGGGGAGCTGTTTTTT.

The V and J genes are TRBV27 and TRBJ1-2; D is unclear. Germline V gene sequence: CDR1 MNHEY, CDR2 SMNVEV (reference sequence). CDR3 size: 17 residues. Trimming removed 3 bases from V and 5 bases from J, with 22 bases in between. This CDR3 is CASSFRSPGSHLYGYTF. The CDR3 nucleotides are TGTGCCAGCAGTTTTCGCTCCCCCGGGTCTCACCTGTATGGCTACACCTTC.

This clone is a singleton in its sample. This rearrangement joins TRBV19 to TRBJ2-2; no definite D call. V gave up 6 bases and J gave up 4 bases, with 3 bases separating them. CDR3 length equals 11 residues. The germline V gene encodes CDR1 LNHDA and CDR2 SQIVND (reference sequence). The CDR3 loop is CASRATGELFF. The CDR3 region has the DNA TGTGCCAGTAGAGCCACCGGGGAGCTGTTTTTT.

V and J are TRBV19 and TRBJ2-3; D ambiguous. The CDR3 runs 16 residues. Per germline, CDR1 LNHDA and CDR2 SQIVND (reference sequence). Trimming pared 0 bases from V and 3 bases from J, leaving 13 bases between. The CDR3 is CASSIEPGAPTDTQYF. The CDR3 DNA sequence: TGTGCCAGTAGTATAGAACCTGGAGCCCCGACAGATACGCAGTATTTT.